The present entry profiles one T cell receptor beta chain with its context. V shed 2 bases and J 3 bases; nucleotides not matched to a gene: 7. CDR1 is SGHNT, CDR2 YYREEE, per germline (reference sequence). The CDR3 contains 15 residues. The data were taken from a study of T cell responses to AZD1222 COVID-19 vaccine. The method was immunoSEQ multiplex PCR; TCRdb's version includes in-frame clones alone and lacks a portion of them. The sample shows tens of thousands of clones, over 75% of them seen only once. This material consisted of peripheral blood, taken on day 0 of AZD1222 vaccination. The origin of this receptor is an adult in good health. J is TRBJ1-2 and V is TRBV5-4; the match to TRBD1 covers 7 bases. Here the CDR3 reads CASSFETGHDYGYTF. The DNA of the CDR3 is TGTGCCAGCAGCTTCGAGACAGGGCACGACTATGGCTACACCTTC.